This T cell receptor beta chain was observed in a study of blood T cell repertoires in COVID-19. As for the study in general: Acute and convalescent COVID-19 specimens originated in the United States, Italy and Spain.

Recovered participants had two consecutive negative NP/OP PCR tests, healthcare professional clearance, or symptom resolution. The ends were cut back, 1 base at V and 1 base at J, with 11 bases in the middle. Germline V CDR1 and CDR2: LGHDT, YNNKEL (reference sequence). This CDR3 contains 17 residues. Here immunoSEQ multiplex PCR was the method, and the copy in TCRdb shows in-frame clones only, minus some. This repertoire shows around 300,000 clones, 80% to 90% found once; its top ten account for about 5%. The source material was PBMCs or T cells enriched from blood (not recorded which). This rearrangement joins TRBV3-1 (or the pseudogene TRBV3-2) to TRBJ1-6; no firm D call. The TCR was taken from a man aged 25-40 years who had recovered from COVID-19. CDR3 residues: CASSQGAKESYNSPLHF. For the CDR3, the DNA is TGTGCCAGCAGCCAAGGTGCAAAGGAGTCCTATAATTCACCCCTCCACTTT.